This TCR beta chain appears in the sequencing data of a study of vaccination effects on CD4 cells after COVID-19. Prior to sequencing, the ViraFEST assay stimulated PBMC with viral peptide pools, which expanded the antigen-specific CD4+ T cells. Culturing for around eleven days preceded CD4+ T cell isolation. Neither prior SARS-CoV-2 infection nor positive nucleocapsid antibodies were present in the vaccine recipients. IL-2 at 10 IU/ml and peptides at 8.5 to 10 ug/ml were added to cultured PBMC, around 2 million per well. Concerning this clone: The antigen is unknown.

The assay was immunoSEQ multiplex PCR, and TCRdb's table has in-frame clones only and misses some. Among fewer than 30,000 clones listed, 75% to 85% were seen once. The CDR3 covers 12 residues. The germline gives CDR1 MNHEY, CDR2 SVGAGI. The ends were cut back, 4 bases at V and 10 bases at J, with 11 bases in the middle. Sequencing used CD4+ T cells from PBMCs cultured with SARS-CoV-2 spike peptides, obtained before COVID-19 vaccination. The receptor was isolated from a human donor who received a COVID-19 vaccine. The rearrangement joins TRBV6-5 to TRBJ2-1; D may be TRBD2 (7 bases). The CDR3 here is CASSLRGGEQFF. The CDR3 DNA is TGTGCCAGCAGTTTAAGGGGGGGAGAGCAGTTCTTC.